The sequence of this T cell receptor beta chain was determined in a study of a mutant IDH1 vaccine in newly diagnosed glioma. Clones were read by immunoSEQ multiplex PCR, and TCRdb kept only the in-frame ones, dropping some. The sample consists of around 41,000 clones, roughly nine tenths of them appearing once. Concerning this clone: The antigen remains undetermined.

The time point is: week 35, safety follow-up. Alongside topical imiquimod, each dose of vaccine comprised 300 ug of mutant IDH1 20-mer peptide. New WHO grade 3 or 4 astrocytomas that were IDH1-mutant and ATRX-lost occurred in the donors. The receptor comes from a middle-aged man with glioma. The sequencing here drew on PBMCs, taken from a glioma patient whose treatment included an IDH1 peptide vaccine.

The CDR3 here is CASSLIGDPSFDEQFF. The CDR3 nucleotides are TGTGCCAGCAGCTTAATCGGGGACCCTAGCTTCGATGAGCAGTTCTTC. This chain connects TRBV7-2 to TRBJ2-1; D may correspond to TRBD1 or TRBD2 (5 bases each). The germline V and J ends were trimmed by 2 bases and 8 bases, with 19 bases remaining between them. The CDR3 has 16 amino acids. Germline CDR1 and CDR2: SGHTA and FQGNSA.